The source of this TCR beta chain is a study of Graves' ophthalmopathy and Graves' hyperthyroidism. This clonotype came up a few times. The CDR3 is 14 amino acids. Trimming took off 3 bases at V and 10 bases at J, with 14 bases between the two ends. CDR1 and CDR2 from the germline V gene are SGHRS and YFSETQ. Researchers took RNA transcripts and amplified TCR beta CDR3 regions from them. HTBI primers primed a first-round RT-PCR, and a second-round multiplex PCR followed. TCRdb recomputed calls from the multiplex PCR reads with MiXCR, one row per CDR3 protein. Altogether about 240,000 distinct CDR3 sequences are present, around 50% being singletons, with the ten largest covering roughly 50%. Someone took the PBMCs out of roughly 10 ml of fresh peripheral blood.

The receptor's source is an adult man with Graves' ophthalmopathy. The sequenced sample was peripheral blood. The V and J genes are TRBV5-1 and TRBJ1-6; no definite D call. As DNA, the CDR3 is TGCGCCAGCAGCTCTGAGAGGGTCGGCTCACCCCTCCACTTT. It yields the protein CASSSERVGSPLHF. The whole variable domain, filled in from reference TRBV5-1 and TRBJ1-6, reads KAGVTQTPRYLIKTRGQQVTLSCSPISGHRSVSWYQQTPGQGLQFLFEYFSETQRNKGNFPGRFSGRQFSNSRSEMNVSTLELGDSALYLCASSSERVGSPLHFGNGTRLTVT.